Included here is one T cell receptor beta chain sequence, with context. Its specificity is not known. This specimen belongs to a study of T cell repertoires in cytomegalovirus infection. Background on the study: Shared public TCR beta signatures pointed to both CMV infection and a matching HLA type.

MiXCR was run by TCRdb on the reads, yielding one entry per CDR3 protein. This sample yields 550,000 to 850,000 distinct CDR3 sequences, of which roughly a third are seen a single time; roughly 18% belongs to the top ten. The CDR3 is 12 amino acids. With 3 bases removed from V and 5 bases from J, the gap between germline ends came to 10 bases. In germline, CDR1 is DFQATT, CDR2 SNEGSKA (reference sequence). This sample comprised cultured PBMCs, obtained from culture after CMV antigen stimulation. The chain has TRBV20-1 and TRBJ1-1; possibly TRBD1 for D (5 bases). The receptor was isolated from a human donor in good health (CMV status not recorded). Some clones in this sample may be carry-over from other donors' samples. CDR3: CSASDAGTEAFF. CDR3 nucleotides: TGCAGTGCTAGTGACGCAGGGACTGAAGCTTTCTTT.